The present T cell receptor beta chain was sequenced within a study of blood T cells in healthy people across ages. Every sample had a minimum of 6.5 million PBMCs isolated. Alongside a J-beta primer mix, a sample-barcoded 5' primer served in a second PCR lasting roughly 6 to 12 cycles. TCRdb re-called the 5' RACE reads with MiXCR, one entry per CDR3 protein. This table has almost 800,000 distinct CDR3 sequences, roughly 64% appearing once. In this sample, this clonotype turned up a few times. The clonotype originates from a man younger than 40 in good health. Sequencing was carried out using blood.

The CDR3 DNA sequence: TGTGCCACCAGCAGTGACAGGGGGATGTTCTACGAGCAGTACTTC. This gives the protein CATSSDRGMFYEQYF. V gene TRBV15 combines with J gene TRBJ2-7, with 9 bases matching TRBD1. Trimming took 3 bases from V and 3 from J; bases not matched to a gene: 6. The CDR3 runs to 15 residues. Germline V gene lookup returns CDR1 LNHNV and CDR2 YYDKDF (reference sequence).